This T cell receptor (beta chain) was obtained from a study of shared clonotypes between healthy human individuals. J gave up 6 bases and V 5 bases, and 8 bases lay outside the gene matches. The germline gives CDR1 SGHTA, CDR2 FQGNSA. The length of the CDR3 is 15 residues. TCRdb keeps only in-frame clones here, not all; method: immunoSEQ multiplex PCR. The repertoire holds millions of clones, with approximately 93% as singletons. The receptor was isolated from a man aged 18 to 30 in good health. Some clones in this sample may be carry-over from other donors' samples. The rearrangement uses TRBV7-2 and TRBJ2-2, with TRBD1 identical over 8 bases. Sequencing was performed on naive CD4+ T cells from PBMCs. Subset denoted: CD45RA+ positively selected. CDR3 region: CASSARRQGSGELFF. The CDR3 DNA reads TGTGCCAGCAGCGCCAGGAGACAGGGGTCCGGGGAGCTGTTTTTT.